The rows below give T cell receptor beta chains drawn from one sample of a study of T cell changes during pregnancy in multiple sclerosis. Profiled with immunoSEQ multiplex PCR; TCRdb holds only in-frame clones, not every one. The sample has tens of thousands of clones, approximately 90% seen once. Material: CD4+ T cells from peripheral blood mononuclear cells, obtained in the third trimester of pregnancy. Receptors originate from a female donor with multiple sclerosis, enrolled in a pregnancy study. Each CDR3 is given with its conserved first and last residue. A D gene is named only where the DNA matches it firmly.

j_call	v_call	d_call	cdr3_nt	cdr3_aa
TRBJ2-5	TRBV5-6	TRBD2	TGTGCCAGCAGAAATAGCGGGAGACCCGAGACCCAGTACTTC	CASRNSGRPETQYF
TRBJ2-1	TRBV28	NA	TGTGCCAGCAGTTTACGACTAGGCAATGAGCAGTTCTTC	CASSLRLGNEQFF
TRBJ2-1	TRBV9	TRBD1	TGTGCCAGCAGCGGGGACAGGGGGGCCTACAATGAGCAGTTCTTC	CASSGDRGAYNEQFF
TRBJ2-7	TRBV7-9	TRBD1	TGTGCCAGCAGCCCATGGACAGGGGGCTCAAACGAGCAGTACTTC	CASSPWTGGSNEQYF
TRBJ2-3	TRBV18	TRBD1	TGTGCCAGCTCCCCGCAGGGGGCCCCAGATACGCAGTATTTT	CASSPQGAPDTQYF
TRBJ2-6	TRBV9	TRBD2	TGTGCCAGCAGCGTAGATCCTAGCGGGATTACTGGGGCCAACGTCCTGACTTTC	CASSVDPSGITGANVLTF
TRBJ2-1	TRBV19	TRBD2	TGTGCCAGTAGAACGGGCACGGGACTAGCGGAGGTCAATGAGCAGTTCTTC	CASRTGTGLAEVNEQFF
TRBJ2-7	TRBV4-3	NA	TGCGCCAGCAGCCAAGGCAGGGGAGCTTACGAGCAGTACTTC	CASSQGRGAYEQYF
TRBJ2-3	TRBV5-4	TRBD2	TGTGCCAGCAGCATTCGACTAGCGGGAGGAACTGATACGCAGTATTTT	CASSIRLAGGTDTQYF
TRBJ2-5	TRBV6-5	NA	TGTGCCAGCAGTTCCGGACTAAATGAAGAGACCCAGTACTTC	CASSSGLNEETQYF